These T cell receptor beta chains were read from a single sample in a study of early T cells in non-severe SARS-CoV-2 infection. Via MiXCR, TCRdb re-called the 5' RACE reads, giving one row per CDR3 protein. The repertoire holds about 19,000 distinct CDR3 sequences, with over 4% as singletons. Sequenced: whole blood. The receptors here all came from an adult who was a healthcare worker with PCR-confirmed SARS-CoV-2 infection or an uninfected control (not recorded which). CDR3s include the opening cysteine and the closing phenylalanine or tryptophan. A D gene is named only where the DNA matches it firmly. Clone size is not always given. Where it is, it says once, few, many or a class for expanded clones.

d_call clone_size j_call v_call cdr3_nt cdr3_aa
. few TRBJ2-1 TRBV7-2 TGTGCCAGCAGTCGTCTTAGGGGCGGAGGATACAATGAGCAGTTCTTC CASSRLRGGGYNEQFF
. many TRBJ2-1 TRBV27 TGTGCCAGCAGTTTTTACAGGGCAGACAATGAGCAGTTCTTC CASSFYRADNEQFF
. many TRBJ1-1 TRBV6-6 TGTGCCAGCAGTTACCACACTGTGAACACTGAAGCTTTCTTT CASSYHTVNTEAFF
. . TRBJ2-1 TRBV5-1 TGCGCCAGCAGCCTATCCAGCAACAATGAGCAGTTCTTC CASSLSSNNEQFF
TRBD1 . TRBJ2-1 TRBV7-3 TGTGCCAGCAGGAGAGACCTGACAGGGGGGAGTGAGCAGTTCTTC CASRRDLTGGSEQFF
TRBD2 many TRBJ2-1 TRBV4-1 TGCGCCAGCAGCCCGGGACTATTCTACAATGAGCAGTTCTTC CASSPGLFYNEQFF
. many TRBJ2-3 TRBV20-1 TGCAGTGCTAATCTCCCCCCAGATACGCAGTATTTT CSANLPPDTQYF
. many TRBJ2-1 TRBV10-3 TGTGCCATCATGGAGGGGGGCAATGAGCAGTTCTTC CAIMEGGNEQFF
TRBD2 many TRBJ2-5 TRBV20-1 TGCAGTGCCAGTCAGCGGGGGTACGCGGAGACCCAGTACTTC CSASQRGYAETQYF
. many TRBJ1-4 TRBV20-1 TGCAGTGTCCTTTCCACGCGGGGTGAAAAACTGTTTTTT CSVLSTRGEKLFF
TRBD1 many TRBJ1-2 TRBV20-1 TGCAGTGCTAGAATTGTGGGACAGGGGGTTGATGGCTACACCTTC CSARIVGQGVDGYTF
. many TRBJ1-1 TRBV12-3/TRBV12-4 TGTGCCAGCAGTTTTACGATCGGCGGTGGGGGGAACACTGAAGCTTTCTTT CASSFTIGGGGNTEAFF
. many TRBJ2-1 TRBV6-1 TGTGCCAGCAGCACATTTGGCGGGCGAACGAGTGAGCAGTTCTTC CASSTFGGRTSEQFF
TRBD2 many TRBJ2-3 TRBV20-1 TGCAGTGCTAGAGATAGCGGGGGGCGGATCACAGATACGCAGTATTTT CSARDSGGRITDTQYF
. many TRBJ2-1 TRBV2 TGTGCCAGCAGTGGTTCCGGGTCGTCCTACAATGAGCAGTTCTTC CASSGSGSSYNEQFF
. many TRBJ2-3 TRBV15 TGTGCCACGGGGGGTGGAGGGGCCACAGATACGCAGTATTTT CATGGGGATDTQYF
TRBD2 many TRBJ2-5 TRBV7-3 TGTGCCAGCAGCCAGCGGGGGGGAGCCCGGGAGACCCAGTACTTC CASSQRGGARETQYF
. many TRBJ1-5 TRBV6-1 TGTGCCAGCAGTCCCTATTGGCGGCGGAGCAATCAGCCCCAGCATTTT CASSPYWRRSNQPQHF
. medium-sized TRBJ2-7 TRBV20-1 TGCAGTGCTAGTAAGGGCAGGGTGGACGAGCAGTACTTC CSASKGRVDEQYF
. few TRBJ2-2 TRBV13 TGTGCCAGCAGCCCGGCTGGGACTCCACTGATCGCGAACACCGGGGAGCTGTTTTTT CASSPAGTPLIANTGELFF
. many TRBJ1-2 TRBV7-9 TGTGCCAGCAGCTTAGAGGTGAACTATGGCTACACCTTC CASSLEVNYGYTF
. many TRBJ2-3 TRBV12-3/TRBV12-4 TGTGCCAGCAGTTGGGGGGGGCCTAGCACAGATACGCAGTATTTT CASSWGGPSTDTQYF
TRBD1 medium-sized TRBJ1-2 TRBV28 TGTGCCAGCAACGGAATTGACAGGGGCAGCTATGGCTACACCTTC CASNGIDRGSYGYTF
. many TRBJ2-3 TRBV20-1 TGCAGTGCCGACAGTCCCACCGGCACAGATACGCAGTATTTT CSADSPTGTDTQYF
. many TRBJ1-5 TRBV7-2 TGTGCCAGCAGCTTAGCGGCTGGCCAGCCCCAGCATTTT CASSLAAGQPQHF
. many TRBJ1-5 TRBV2 TGTGCCAGCAGTGCCCTCCGAGGAGGTCGAGGCAATCAGCCCCAGCATTTT CASSALRGGRGNQPQHF
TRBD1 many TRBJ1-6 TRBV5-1 TGCGCCAGCAGCTTGCAGGGGGCGGGGAATTCACCCCTCCACTTT CASSLQGAGNSPLHF
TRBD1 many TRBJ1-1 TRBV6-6 TGTGCCAGCAGTTTGGGACAGGGGAGAGACACTGAAGCTTTCTTT CASSLGQGRDTEAFF
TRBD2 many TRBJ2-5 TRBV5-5 TGTGCCAGCACCCACCGGGGACTAGCGGACTATAAGACCCAGTACTTC CASTHRGLADYKTQYF
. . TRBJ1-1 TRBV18 TGTACCAGCTCACCATCTAACTCGGGGGGGACTGAAGCTTTCTTT CTSSPSNSGGTEAFF
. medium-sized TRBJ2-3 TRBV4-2 TGTGCCAGCAGCCAAGCGGGGGGCGGAGATACGCAGTATTTT CASSQAGGGDTQYF
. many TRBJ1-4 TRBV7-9 TGTGCCAGCAGCTTAGGAGGAGACCATGAAAAACTGTTTTTT CASSLGGDHEKLFF
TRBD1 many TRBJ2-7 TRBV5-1 TGCGCCAGCAGCTCCGGACAGGTGGGCTCCTACGAGCAGTACTTC CASSSGQVGSYEQYF